The source of this TCR beta chain is a study of shared clonotypes between healthy human individuals. Study overall: Three plates each covered CD4 naive and memory; CD8 naive two, CD8 memory one.

V dropped 4 bases and J dropped 7 bases, with 21 bases sitting between them. The CDR3 contains 16 residues. From germline, CDR1 is SGHDT and CDR2 YYEEEE. As regards this clone: Its specificity is not known.

Regarding the study as a whole: Rarefaction indicated that sorted-subset sequencing remained incomplete although depth was large. Larger estimated richness was generally recorded for naive subsets relative to memory subsets.

The protocol was immunoSEQ multiplex PCR, while the TCRdb copy is restricted to in-frame clones and leaves out a portion. The sample yields under 300,000 clones, approximately 70% seen once. J is TRBJ2-1 and V is TRBV5-6, with TRBD2 as a possible D gene (6 bases). Sequencing was carried out using memory CD4+ T cells sorted from blood. This sample's subset: CD45RA-negative fraction. The TCR comes from a man younger than 40 in good health. The CDR3 protein is CASSQERGGPGNEQFF. DNA of the CDR3: TGTGCCAGCAGCCAAGAGCGCGGAGGGCCTGGAAATGAGCAGTTCTTC.